The TCR beta chain under discussion was sequenced for a study of chemoradiotherapy in HPV16-positive cancers. The assay was immunoSEQ multiplex PCR, and TCRdb's table has in-frame clones only and misses some. The table has fewer than 70,000 clones, under 95% seen once. Regarding the study as a whole: The functional HPV-specific definition rests on just a couple of HPV16-positive patients. Better recurrence-free survival went with HPV-responsive T-cell expansion in HPV16-positive patients.

V shed 3 bases, J shed 7 bases, and the junction held 6 bases outside the gene matches. Germline lookup yields CDR1 SGHDT and CDR2 YYEEEE. The CDR3 is made up of 14 amino acids. As to this clone: Its matching antigen is unknown.

Samples were taken several times over chemoradiotherapy. The sequence derives from a human donor with HPV-associated anogenital cancer. Sample: blood, taken from a patient who underwent chemoradiotherapy. The rearrangement links TRBV5-6 to TRBJ1-5; 8 bases match TRBD1. The CDR3 sequence: CASSSQGATQPQHF. CDR3 in DNA: TGTGCCAGCAGCTCTCAGGGGGCAACCCAGCCCCAGCATTTT.